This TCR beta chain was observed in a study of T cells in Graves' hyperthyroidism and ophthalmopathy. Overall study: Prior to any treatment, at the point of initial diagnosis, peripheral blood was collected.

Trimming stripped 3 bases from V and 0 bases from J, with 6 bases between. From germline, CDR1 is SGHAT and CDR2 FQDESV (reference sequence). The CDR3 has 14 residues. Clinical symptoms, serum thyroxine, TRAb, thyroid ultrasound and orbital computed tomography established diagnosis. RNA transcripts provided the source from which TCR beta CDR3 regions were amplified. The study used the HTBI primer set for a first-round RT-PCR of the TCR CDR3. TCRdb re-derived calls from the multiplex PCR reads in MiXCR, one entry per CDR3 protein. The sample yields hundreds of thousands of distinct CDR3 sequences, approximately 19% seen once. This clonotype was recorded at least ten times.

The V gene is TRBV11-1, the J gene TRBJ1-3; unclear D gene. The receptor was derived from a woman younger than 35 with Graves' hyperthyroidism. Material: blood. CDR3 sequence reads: CASSFLISGNTIYF. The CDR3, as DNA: TGTGCCAGCAGCTTTCTGATCTCTGGAAACACCATATATTTT.